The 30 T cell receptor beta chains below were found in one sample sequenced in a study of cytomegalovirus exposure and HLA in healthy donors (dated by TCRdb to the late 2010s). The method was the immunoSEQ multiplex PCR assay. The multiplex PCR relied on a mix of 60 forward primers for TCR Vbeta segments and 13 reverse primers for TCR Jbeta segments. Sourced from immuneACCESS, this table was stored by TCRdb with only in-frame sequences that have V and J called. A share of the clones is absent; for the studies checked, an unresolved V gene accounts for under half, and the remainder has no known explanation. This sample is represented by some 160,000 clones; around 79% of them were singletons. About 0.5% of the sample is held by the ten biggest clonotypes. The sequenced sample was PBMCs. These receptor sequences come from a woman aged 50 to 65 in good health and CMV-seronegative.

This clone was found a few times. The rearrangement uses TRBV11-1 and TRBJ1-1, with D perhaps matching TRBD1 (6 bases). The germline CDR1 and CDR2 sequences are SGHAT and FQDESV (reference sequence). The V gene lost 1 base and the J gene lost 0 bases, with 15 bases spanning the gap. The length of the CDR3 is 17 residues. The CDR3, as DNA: TGTGCCAGCAGCTTAGAGAGACAGGTCAACATGAACACTGAAGCTTTCTTT. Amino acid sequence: CASSLERQVNMNTEAFF.

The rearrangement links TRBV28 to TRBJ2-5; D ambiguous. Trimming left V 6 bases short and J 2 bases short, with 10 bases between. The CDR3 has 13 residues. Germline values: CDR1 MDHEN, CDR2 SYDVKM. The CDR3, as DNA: TGTGCCAGCAGCTTCGCCAGACAAGAGACCCAGTACTTC. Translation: CASSFARQETQYF.

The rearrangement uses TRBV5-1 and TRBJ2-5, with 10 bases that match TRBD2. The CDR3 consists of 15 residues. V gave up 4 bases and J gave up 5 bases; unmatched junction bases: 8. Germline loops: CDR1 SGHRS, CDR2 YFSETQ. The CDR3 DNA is TGCGCCAGCAGCACTGGGACTAGCGTCCGGGAGACCCAGTACTTC. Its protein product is CASSTGTSVRETQYF.

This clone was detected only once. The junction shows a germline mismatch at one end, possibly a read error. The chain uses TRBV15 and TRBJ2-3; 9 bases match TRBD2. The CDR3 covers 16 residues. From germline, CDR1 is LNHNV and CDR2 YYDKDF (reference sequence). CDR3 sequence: CATSVGGLALTDMQYF. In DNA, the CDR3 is TGTGCCACCAGCGTAGGAGGACTAGCGTTGACAGATATGCAGTATTTT.

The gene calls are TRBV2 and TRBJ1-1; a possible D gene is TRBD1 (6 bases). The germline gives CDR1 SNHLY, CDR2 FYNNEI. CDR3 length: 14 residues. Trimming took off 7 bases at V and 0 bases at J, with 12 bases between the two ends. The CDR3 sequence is CASMRGGMNTEAFF. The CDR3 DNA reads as TGTGCCAGCATGAGGGGGGGAATGAACACTGAAGCTTTCTTT.

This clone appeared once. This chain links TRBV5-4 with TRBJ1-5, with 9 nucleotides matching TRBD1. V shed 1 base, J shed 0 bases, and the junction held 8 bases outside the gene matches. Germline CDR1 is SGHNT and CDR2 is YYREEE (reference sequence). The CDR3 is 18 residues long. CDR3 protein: CASSLRDRAHYSNQPQHF. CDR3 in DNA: TGTGCCAGCAGCTTGAGGGACAGGGCTCACTATAGCAATCAGCCCCAGCATTTT.

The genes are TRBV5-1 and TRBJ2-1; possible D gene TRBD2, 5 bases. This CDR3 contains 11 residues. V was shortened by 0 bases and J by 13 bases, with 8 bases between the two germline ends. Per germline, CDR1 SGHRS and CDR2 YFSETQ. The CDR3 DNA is TGCGCCAGCAGCTTGGCCGGGGATCAGTTCTTC. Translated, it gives CASSLAGDQFF.

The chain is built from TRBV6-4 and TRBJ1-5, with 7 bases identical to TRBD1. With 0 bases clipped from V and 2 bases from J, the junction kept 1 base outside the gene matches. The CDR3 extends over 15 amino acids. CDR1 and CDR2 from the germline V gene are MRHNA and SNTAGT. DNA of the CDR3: TGTGCCAGCAGTGACTCCGGACAGGGCAATCAGCCCCAGCATTTT. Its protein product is CASSDSGQGNQPQHF.

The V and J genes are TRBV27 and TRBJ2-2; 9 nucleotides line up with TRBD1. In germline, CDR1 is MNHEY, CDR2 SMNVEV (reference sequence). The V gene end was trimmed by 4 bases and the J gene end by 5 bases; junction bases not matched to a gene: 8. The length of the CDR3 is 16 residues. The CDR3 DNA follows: TGTGCCAGCAGTTCACTGCTGACAGGGGGGACCGGGGAGCTGTTTTTT. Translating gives CASSSLLTGGTGELFF.

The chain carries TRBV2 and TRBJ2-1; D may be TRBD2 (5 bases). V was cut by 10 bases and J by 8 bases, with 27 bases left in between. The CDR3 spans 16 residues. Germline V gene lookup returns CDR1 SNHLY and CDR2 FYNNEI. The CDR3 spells CAKQTPSWYRDHEQFF. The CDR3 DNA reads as TGTGCCAAGCAAACCCCCTCCTGGTATCGGGATCATGAGCAGTTCTTC.

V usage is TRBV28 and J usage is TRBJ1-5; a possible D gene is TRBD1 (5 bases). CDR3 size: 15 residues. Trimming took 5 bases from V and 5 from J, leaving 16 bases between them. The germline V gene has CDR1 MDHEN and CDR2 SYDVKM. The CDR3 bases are TGTGCCAGCAGTGCCCTGGAGGGGAACCATCAGCCCCAGCATTTT. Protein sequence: CASSALEGNHQPQHF.

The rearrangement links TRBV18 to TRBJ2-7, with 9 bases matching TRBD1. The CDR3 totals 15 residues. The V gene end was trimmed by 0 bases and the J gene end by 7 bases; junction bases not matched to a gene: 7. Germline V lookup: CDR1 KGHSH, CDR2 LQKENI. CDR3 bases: TGTGCCAGCTCACCACCGGGACAGGGATGGGGTGAGCAGTACTTC. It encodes CASSPPGQGWGEQYF.

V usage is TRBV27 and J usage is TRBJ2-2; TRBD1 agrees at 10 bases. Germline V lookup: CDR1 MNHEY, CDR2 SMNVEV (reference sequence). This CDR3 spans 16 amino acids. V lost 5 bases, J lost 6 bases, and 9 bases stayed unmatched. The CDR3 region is CASSTPTGTGAGELFF. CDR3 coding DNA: TGTGCCAGCAGTACCCCAACCGGGACAGGGGCCGGGGAGCTGTTTTTT.

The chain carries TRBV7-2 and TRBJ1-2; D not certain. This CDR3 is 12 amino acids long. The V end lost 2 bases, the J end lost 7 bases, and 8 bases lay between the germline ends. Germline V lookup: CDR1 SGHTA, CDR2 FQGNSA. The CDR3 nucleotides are TGTGCCAGCAGCTTACCGGACTCTGGCTACACCTTC. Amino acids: CASSLPDSGYTF.

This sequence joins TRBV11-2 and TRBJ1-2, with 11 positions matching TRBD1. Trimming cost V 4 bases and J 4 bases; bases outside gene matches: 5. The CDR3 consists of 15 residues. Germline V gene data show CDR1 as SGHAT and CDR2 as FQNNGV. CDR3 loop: CASSSRDRGVYGYTF. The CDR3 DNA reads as TGTGCCAGCAGCTCCCGGGACAGGGGGGTCTATGGCTACACCTTC.

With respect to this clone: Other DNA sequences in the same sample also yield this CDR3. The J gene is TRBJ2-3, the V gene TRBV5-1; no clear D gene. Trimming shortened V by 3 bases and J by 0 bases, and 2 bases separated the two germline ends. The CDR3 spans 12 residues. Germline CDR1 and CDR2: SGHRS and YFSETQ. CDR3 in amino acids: CASSSSTDTQYF. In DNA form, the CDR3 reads TGCGCCAGCAGCTCAAGCACAGATACGCAGTATTTT.

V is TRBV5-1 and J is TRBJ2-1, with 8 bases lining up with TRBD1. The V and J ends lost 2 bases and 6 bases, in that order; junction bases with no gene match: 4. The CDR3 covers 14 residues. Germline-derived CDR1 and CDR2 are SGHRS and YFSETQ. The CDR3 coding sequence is TGCGCCAGCAGCTTCGACAGGGGTGGCAATGAGCAGTTCTTC. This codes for CASSFDRGGNEQFF. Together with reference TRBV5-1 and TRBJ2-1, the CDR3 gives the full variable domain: KAGVTQTPRYLIKTRGQQVTLSCSPISGHRSVSWYQQTPGQGLQFLFEYFSETQRNKGNFPGRFSGRQFSNSRSEMNVSTLELGDSALYLCASSFDRGGNEQFFGPGTRLTVL.

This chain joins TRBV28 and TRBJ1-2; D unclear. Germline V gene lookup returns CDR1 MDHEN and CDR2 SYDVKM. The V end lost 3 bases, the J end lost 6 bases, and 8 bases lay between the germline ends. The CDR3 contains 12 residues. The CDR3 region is CASSFGEDGYTF. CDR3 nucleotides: TGTGCCAGCAGTTTCGGAGAGGATGGCTACACCTTC.

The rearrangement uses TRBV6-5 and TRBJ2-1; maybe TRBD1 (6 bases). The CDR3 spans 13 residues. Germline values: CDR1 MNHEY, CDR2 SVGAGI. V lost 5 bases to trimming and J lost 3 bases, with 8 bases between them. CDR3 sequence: CASSTGHYNEQFF. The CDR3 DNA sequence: TGTGCCAGCAGTACGGGACACTACAATGAGCAGTTCTTC.

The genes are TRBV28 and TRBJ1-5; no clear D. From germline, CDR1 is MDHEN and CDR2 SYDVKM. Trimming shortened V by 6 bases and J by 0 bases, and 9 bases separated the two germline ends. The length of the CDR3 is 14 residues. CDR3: CASRPADSNQPQHF. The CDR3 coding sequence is TGTGCCAGCAGACCTGCAGATAGCAATCAGCCCCAGCATTTT.

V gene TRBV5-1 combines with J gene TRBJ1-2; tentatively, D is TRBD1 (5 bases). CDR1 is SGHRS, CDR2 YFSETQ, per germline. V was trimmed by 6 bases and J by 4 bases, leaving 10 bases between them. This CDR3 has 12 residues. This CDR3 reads CASTPGGYGYTF. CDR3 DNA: TGCGCCAGCACCCCCGGGGGCTATGGCTACACCTTC.

The CDR3 nucleotides are TGCAGAGGACAGGGGGCTAACTATGGCTACACCTTC. Translating it yields CRGQGANYGYTF. The V gene is TRBV29-1, the J gene TRBJ1-2; 10 nucleotides agree with TRBD1. This CDR3 has 12 residues. CDR1 and CDR2 (germline): SQVTM, ANQGSEA. The whole variable domain, remainder taken from reference TRBV29-1 and TRBJ1-2, is SAVISQKPSRDICQRGTSLTIQCQVDSQVTMMFWYRQQPGQSLTLIATANQGSEATYESGFVIDKFPISRPNLTFSTLTVSNMSPEDSSIYLCRGQGANYGYTFGSGTRLTVV.

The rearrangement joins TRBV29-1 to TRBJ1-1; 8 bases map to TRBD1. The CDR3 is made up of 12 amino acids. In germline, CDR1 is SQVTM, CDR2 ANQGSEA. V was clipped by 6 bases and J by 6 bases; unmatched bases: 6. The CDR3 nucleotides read TGCAGCGTGCGATCAGGGGGCGCTGAAGCTTTCTTT. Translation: CSVRSGGAEAFF. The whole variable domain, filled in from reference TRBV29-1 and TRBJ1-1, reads SAVISQKPSRDICQRGTSLTIQCQVDSQVTMMFWYRQQPGQSLTLIATANQGSEATYESGFVIDKFPISRPNLTFSTLTVSNMSPEDSSIYLCSVRSGGAEAFFGQGTRLTVV.

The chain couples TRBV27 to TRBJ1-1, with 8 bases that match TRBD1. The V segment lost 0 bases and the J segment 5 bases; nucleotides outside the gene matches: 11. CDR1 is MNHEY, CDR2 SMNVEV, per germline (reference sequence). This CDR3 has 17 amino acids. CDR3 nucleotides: TGTGCCAGCAGTTTATCATCGACAGGGGCGTTAAGGACTGAAGCTTTCTTT. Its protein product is CASSLSSTGALRTEAFF.

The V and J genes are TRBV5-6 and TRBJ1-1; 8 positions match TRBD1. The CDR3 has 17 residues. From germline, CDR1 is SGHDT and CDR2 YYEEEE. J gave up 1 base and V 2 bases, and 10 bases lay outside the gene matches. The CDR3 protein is CASSFWGGTGRNTEAFF. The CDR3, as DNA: TGTGCCAGCAGCTTTTGGGGTGGGACAGGCCGGAACACTGAAGCTTTCTTT.

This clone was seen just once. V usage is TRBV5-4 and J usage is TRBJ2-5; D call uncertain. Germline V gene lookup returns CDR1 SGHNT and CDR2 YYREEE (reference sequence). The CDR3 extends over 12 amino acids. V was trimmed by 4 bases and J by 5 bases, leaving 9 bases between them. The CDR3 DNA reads TGTGCCAGCAGCCTACCTTCGGAGACCCAGTACTTC. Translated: CASSLPSETQYF. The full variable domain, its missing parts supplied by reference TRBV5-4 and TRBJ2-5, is ETGVTQSPTHLIKTRGQQVTLRCSSQSGHNTVSWYQQALGQGPQFIFQYYREEENGRGNFPPRFSGLQFPNYSSELNVNALELDDSALYLCASSLPSETQYFGPGTRLLVL.

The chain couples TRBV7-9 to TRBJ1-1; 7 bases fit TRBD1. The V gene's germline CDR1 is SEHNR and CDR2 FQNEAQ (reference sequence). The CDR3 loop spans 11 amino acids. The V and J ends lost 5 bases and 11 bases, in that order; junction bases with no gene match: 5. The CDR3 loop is CASSPGTVAFF. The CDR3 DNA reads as TGTGCCAGCAGCCCCGGGACAGTTGCTTTCTTT.

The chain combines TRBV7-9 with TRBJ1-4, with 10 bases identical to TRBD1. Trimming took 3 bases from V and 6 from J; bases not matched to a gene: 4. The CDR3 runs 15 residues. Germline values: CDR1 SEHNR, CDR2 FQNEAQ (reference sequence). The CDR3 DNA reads TGTGCCAGCAGCTTGGGGACAGGGGCGGATGAAAAACTGTTTTTT. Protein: CASSLGTGADEKLFF.

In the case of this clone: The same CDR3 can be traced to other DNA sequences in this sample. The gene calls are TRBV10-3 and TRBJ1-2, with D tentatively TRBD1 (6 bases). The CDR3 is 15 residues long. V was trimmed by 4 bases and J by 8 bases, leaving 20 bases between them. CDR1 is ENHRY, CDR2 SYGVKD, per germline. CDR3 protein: CAISADRGSAIGYTF. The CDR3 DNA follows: TGTGCCATCAGTGCAGATAGGGGGTCAGCAATCGGCTACACCTTC.

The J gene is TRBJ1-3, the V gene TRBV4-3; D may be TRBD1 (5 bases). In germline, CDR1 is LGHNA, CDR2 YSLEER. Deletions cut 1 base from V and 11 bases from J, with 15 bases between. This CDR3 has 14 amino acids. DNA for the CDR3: TGCGCCAGCAGCCAAGTGACGGCAGCAGGGTCCATATATTTT. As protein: CASSQVTAAGSIYF.